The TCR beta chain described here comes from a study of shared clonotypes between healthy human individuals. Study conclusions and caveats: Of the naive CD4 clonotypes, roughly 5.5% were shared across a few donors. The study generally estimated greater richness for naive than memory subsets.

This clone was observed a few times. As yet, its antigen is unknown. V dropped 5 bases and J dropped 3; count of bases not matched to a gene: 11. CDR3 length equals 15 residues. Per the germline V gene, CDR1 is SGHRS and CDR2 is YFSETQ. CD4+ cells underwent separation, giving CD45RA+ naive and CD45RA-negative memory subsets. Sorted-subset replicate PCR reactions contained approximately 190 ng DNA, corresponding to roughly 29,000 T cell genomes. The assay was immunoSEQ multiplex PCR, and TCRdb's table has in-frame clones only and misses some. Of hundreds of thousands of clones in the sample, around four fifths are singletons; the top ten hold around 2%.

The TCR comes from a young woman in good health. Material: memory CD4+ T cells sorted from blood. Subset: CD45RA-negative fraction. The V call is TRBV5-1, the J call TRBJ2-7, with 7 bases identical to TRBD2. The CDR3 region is CASSSAAGALYEQYF. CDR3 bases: TGCGCCAGCAGTTCGGCGGCGGGAGCGCTCTACGAGCAGTACTTC.